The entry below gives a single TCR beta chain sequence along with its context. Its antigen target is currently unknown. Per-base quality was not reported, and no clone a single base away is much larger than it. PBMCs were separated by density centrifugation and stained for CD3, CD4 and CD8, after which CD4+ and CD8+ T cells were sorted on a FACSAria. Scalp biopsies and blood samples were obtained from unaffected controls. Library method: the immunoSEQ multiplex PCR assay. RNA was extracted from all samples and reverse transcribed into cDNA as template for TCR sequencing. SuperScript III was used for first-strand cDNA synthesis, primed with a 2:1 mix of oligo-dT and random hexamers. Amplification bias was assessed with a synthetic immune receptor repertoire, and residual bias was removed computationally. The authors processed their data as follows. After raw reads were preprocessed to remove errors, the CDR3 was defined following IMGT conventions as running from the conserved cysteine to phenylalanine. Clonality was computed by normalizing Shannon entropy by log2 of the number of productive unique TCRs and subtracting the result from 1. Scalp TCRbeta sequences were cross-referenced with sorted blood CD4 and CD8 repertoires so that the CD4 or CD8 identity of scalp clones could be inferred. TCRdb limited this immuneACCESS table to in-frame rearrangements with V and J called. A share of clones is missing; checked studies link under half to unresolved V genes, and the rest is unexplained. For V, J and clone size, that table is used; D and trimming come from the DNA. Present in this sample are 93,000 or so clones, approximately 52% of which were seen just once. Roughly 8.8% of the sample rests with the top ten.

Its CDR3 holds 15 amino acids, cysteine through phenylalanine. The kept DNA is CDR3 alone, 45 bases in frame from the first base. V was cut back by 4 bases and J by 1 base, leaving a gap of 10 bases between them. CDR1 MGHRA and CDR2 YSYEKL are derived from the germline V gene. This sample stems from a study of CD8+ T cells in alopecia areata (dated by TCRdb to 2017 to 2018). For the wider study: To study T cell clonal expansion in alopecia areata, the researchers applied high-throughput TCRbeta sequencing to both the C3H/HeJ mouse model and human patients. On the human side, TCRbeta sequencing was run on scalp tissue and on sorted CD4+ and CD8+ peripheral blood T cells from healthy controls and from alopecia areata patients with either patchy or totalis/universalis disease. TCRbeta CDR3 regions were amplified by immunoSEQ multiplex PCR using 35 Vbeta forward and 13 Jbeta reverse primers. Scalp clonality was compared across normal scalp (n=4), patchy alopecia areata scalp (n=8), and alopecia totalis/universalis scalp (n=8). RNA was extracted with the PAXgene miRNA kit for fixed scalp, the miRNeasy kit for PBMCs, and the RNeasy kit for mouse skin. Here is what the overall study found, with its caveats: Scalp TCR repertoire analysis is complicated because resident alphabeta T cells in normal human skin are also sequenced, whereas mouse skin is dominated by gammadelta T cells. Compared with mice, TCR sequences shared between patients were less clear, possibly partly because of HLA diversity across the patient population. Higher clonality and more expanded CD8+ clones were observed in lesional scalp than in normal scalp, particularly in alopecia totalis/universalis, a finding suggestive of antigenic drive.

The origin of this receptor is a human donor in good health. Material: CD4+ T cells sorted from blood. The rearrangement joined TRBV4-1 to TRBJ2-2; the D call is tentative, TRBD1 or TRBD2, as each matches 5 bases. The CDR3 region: CASSPGAWNTGELFF. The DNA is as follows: TGCGCCAGCAGCCCCGGGGCATGGAACACCGGGGAGCTGTTTTTT.